The rows below give T cell receptor beta chains drawn from one sample of a study of blood T cells in healthy people across ages. TCRdb re-derived calls from the 5' RACE reads in MiXCR, one entry per CDR3 protein. Among some 1.4 million distinct CDR3 sequences listed, around 42% were seen once. Sequencing was done on a sample of blood. These receptors were taken from a woman aged 18-35 years in good health. The CDR3 runs from the conserved cysteine through the conserved F or W. The D gene is left open where the match is weak. Some rows have no size entry. The others give once, few or many, or a class for an expanded clone.

few,TRBJ2-3,16,TRBV20-1,-,CSANPRGRAGTDTQYF,TGCAGTGCCAACCCTAGGGGGAGGGCCGGAACAGATACGCAGTATTTT
once,TRBJ2-3,18,TRBV3-1,TRBD1,CASSQSSRGTGVTDTQYF,TGTGCCAGCAGCCAATCAAGCAGGGGGACAGGGGTCACAGATACGCAGTATTTT
-,TRBJ2-2,15,TRBV9,-,CASSATTGNTGELFF,TGTGCCAGCAGCGCCACGACAGGGAACACCGGGGAGCTGTTTTTT
-,TRBJ2-3,17,TRBV20-1,TRBD2,CGAREGIAGGSTDTQYF,TGCGGTGCTAGAGAGGGTATAGCGGGGGGATCCACAGATACGCAGTATTTT
-,TRBJ2-1,15,TRBV5-4,-,CASSLVSGIYNEQFF,TGTGCCAGCAGCTTGGTAAGCGGAATCTACAATGAGCAGTTCTTC
few,TRBJ2-4,14,TRBV7-9,TRBD2,CASSPGLSSPIQYF,TGTGCCAGCAGTCCGGGACTATCCTCCCCCATTCAGTACTTC
-,TRBJ2-7,16,TRBV6-6,TRBD1,CASSYSRTGGSDEQYF,TGTGCCAGCAGTTACTCCAGGACAGGGGGTAGCGACGAGCAGTACTTC
-,TRBJ1-2,12,TRBV6-5,-,CASTGPARGYTF,TGTGCCAGCACCGGACCCGCACGTGGCTACACCTTC
-,TRBJ2-1,14,TRBV29-1,-,CSVSPGSSYNEQFF,TGCAGCGTCTCCCCCGGGAGCTCCTACAATGAGCAGTTCTTC
-,TRBJ2-7,17,TRBV7-9,-,CASSLASVRTVSGEQYF,TGTGCCAGCAGCTTAGCGTCTGTTCGGACTGTCTCCGGCGAGCAGTACTTC
-,TRBJ2-7,12,TRBV7-9,-,CAGEGVSYEQYF,TGTGCCGGGGAGGGGGTCTCCTACGAGCAGTACTTC
few,TRBJ2-1,17,TRBV24-1,-,CATSDRASGSSYNEQFF,TGTGCCACCAGTGATCGCGCTTCTGGGAGCTCCTACAATGAGCAGTTCTTC
once,TRBJ1-2,14,TRBV10-2,-,CASSESPTRYGYTF,TGCGCCAGCAGTGAGTCGCCCACTCGCTATGGCTACACCTTC
-,TRBJ2-1,14,TRBV7-9,TRBD2,CASSPGLAGEVQFF,TGTGCCAGCAGCCCAGGACTAGCGGGAGAAGTGCAGTTCTTC
few,TRBJ2-4,14,TRBV29-1,TRBD1,CSGRQGNGLGEQYF,TGCAGCGGTAGACAGGGGAACGGGTTGGGAGAGCAGTACTTC
-,TRBJ1-1,14,TRBV2,-,CASREDRLNTEAFF,TGTGCCAGCAGAGAGGACAGATTGAACACTGAAGCTTTCTTT
-,TRBJ2-1,15,TRBV20-1,-,CSARAPRSSYNEQFF,TGCAGTGCTAGGGCCCCTCGTAGCTCCTACAATGAGCAGTTCTTC
many,TRBJ2-1,11,TRBV20-1,-,CSARGGDEQFF,TGCAGTGCTAGAGGGGGCGATGAGCAGTTCTTC
-,TRBJ2-5,13,TRBV12-3/TRBV12-4,-,CASSFPGEETQYF,TGCGCCAGCAGCTTTCCAGGGGAAGAGACCCAGTACTTC
-,TRBJ2-7,16,TRBV24-1,TRBD1,CATSDPRTGDLGEQYF,TGCGCCACCAGTGATCCACGGACAGGGGATCTCGGCGAGCAGTACTTC
-,TRBJ2-7,11,TRBV6-1,-,CASSESIEQYF,TGTGCCAGCAGTGAGAGTATCGAGCAGTACTTC
-,TRBJ2-5,17,TRBV4-1,-,CASSPESNLLGGETQYF,TGCGCCAGCAGCCCTGAGTCCAACCTACTAGGGGGAGAGACCCAGTACTTC
few,TRBJ2-5,13,TRBV20-1,TRBD2,CSAHSGAQETQYF,TGCAGTGCTCATAGCGGGGCCCAAGAGACCCAGTACTTC
-,TRBJ1-1,16,TRBV7-9,-,CASGSTQTGWVTEAFF,TGTGCCAGCGGCTCGACTCAGACGGGGTGGGTCACTGAAGCTTTCTTT
-,TRBJ1-5,15,TRBV6-5,-,CASSYAGDSNQPQHF,TGTGCCAGCAGTTATGCCGGAGATAGCAATCAGCCCCAGCATTTT
-,TRBJ2-5,16,TRBV3-1,TRBD2,CASSQELAGGQETQYF,TGTGCCAGCAGCCAAGAGTTAGCGGGGGGCCAAGAGACCCAGTACTTC
-,TRBJ2-3,13,TRBV12-5,TRBD2,CASGSPTSGSQYF,TGTGCTAGTGGTTCCCCTACTAGCGGTTCCCAGTATTTT
few,TRBJ2-3,15,TRBV9,-,CASSVDGGGTEIMYF,TGTGCCAGCAGCGTAGACGGGGGAGGAACAGAAATTATGTATTTT
few,TRBJ2-3,17,TRBV7-2,TRBD2,CASSPGLAGSSTDTQYF,TGTGCCAGCAGCCCCGGGCTAGCGGGGTCTAGCACAGATACGCAGTATTTT
few,TRBJ2-7,18,TRBV12-3/TRBV12-4,TRBD2,CASSTPGLAGSSYNEQYF,TGTGCCAGCTCAACCCCGGGACTAGCGGGGAGCTCCTACAATGAGCAGTACTTC
few,TRBJ2-1,14,TRBV4-2,TRBD2,CASSPLRRGDEQFF,TGTGCCAGCAGCCCGCTGCGGCGGGGGGATGAGCAGTTCTTC
-,TRBJ2-1,13,TRBV5-6,-,CASNRRYNNEQFF,TGTGCCAGCAACCGACGGTACAACAATGAGCAGTTCTTC
-,TRBJ2-2,15,TRBV9,-,CASSAEGTSTGELFF,TGTGCCAGCAGCGCAGAGGGGACCTCTACCGGGGAGCTGTTTTTT
few,TRBJ2-1,16,TRBV10-3,TRBD2,CAVGTSGGSSYNEQFF,TGTGCCGTGGGGACTAGCGGGGGGAGCTCCTACAATGAGCAGTTCTTC
-,TRBJ2-5,15,TRBV3-1,-,CASSQGSGSYNEQYF,TGTGCCAGCAGCCAAGGTAGTGGGTCCTACAATGAGCAGTACTTC